Sequencing of this TCR beta chain was carried out in a study of OX40 agonist ivuxolimab in advanced cancers. About the research overall: Dose-escalation subjects each had hepatocellular carcinoma, melanoma, renal cell or head and neck cancer. There were three patients with partial responses, one having hepatocellular carcinoma and two cutaneous melanoma. Study findings and constraints: In the expanded peripheral T cells, antigen specificity was never determined. In the 0.1-3.0 mg/kg groups, partial responders showed among the lowest expansion.

Clones were read by immunoSEQ multiplex PCR, and TCRdb kept only the in-frame ones, dropping some. The repertoire consists of around 67,000 clones, with about four fifths occurring once and the leading ten covering more than 1%. With respect to this clone: What it recognizes is unknown.

Trimming removed 4 bases from V and 0 bases from J; junction bases left unmatched: 8. CDR1 is SGHNT, CDR2 YYREEE, per germline (reference sequence). The CDR3 has 16 residues. The rearrangement links TRBV5-4 to TRBJ1-1; 8 nucleotides agree with TRBD1. The sequencing here drew on CD4+ or CD8+ T cells sorted from blood, taken in a trial of the OX40 agonist ivuxolimab. This clonotype originated in an adult with an advanced solid tumor such as melanoma, head and neck, liver or kidney cancer. The CDR3 is CASSPGTGTMNTEAFF. The CDR3 DNA sequence: TGTGCCAGCAGCCCCGGGACAGGCACCATGAACACTGAAGCTTTCTTT.